One sample yielded the 13 T cell receptor beta chains listed below, sequenced in a study of human T cells and chemical hapten exposure. One entry per CDR3 protein results from TCRdb running MiXCR on the RACE reads. The data contain about 92,000 distinct CDR3 sequences, roughly 8.8% of them singletons. Time point denoted: pre-sensitization, week 0. Treatment given: therapeutic diphenylcyclopropenone sensitization with weekly scalp DPC. The sample consisted of whole blood, taken in connection with sensitization to the hapten diphenylcyclopropenone (DPC). All receptors derive from a woman aged 40 to 50 with alopecia areata. Some clones in this sample may be carry-over from other donors' samples.

In its sample, this clonotype was seen many times. The CDR3 reads CASSLAPSWGTQYF. The CDR3 DNA is TGTGCCAGCAGCCTAGCCCCCAGCTGGGGGACCCAGTACTTC. The chain employs TRBV11-2 and TRBJ2-5, with TRBD2 as a possible D gene (5 bases). The germline V and J ends were trimmed by 5 bases and 7 bases, with 17 bases remaining between them. The CDR3 is made up of 14 amino acids. CDR1 is SGHAT and CDR2 is FQNNGV in the germline V gene. The entire variable domain, with the rest obtained from reference TRBV11-2 and TRBJ2-5, is as follows: EAGVAQSPRYKIIEKRQSVAFWCNPISGHATLYWYQQILGQGPKLLIQFQNNGVVDDSQLPKDRFSAERLKGVDSTLKIQPAKLEDSAVYLCASSLAPSWGTQYFGPGTRLLVL.

At least ten counts were recorded for this clonotype. This chain links TRBV4-1 with TRBJ2-2, with 12 bases fitting TRBD2. V was pared by 0 bases and J by 7 bases, with 9 bases of the junction left unmatched. Germline V gives CDR1 MGHRA, CDR2 YSYEKL. The CDR3 has 18 residues. CDR3 sequence reads: CASSQDDRLAGDSGELFF. In nucleotides, the CDR3 is TGCGCCAGCAGCCAAGACGACCGACTAGCGGGGGACAGCGGGGAGCTGTTTTTT.

The chain carries TRBV6-2 or TRBV6-3 and TRBJ2-7, with D tentatively TRBD2 (7 bases). Germline-derived CDR1 and CDR2 are MNHEY and SVGEGT. The CDR3 has 12 residues. V lost 10 bases and J 6 bases, leaving 16 bases between the germline ends. The CDR3 sequence: CATEGGSPEQYF. CDR3 in DNA: TGTGCCACAGAGGGGGGGTCCCCCGAGCAGTACTTC.

The CDR3 protein is CASSIGIAYEQYF. DNA for the CDR3: TGTGCCAGTAGTATCGGTATCGCCTACGAGCAGTACTTC. The chain couples TRBV19 to TRBJ2-7, with D uncertain. The CDR3 has 13 amino acids. From germline, CDR1 is LNHDA and CDR2 SQIVND (reference sequence). V dropped 3 bases and J dropped 2 bases, with 8 bases sitting between them.

This clonotype occurred a few times. The CDR3 DNA follows: TGTGCCAGCAGCCGTGACCGAGTGGAGCAGTTCTTC. It specifies CASSRDRVEQFF. V is TRBV9 and J is TRBJ2-1; D ambiguous. Germline V gene lookup returns CDR1 SGDLS and CDR2 YYNGEE. The germline V and J ends were trimmed by 4 bases and 10 bases, with 12 bases remaining between them. The CDR3 sequence is 12 residues long.

In this sample, this clonotype turned up a few times. The chain couples TRBV5-1 to TRBJ1-2; 7 bases fit TRBD1. V was pared by 3 bases and J by 4 bases, with 9 bases of the junction left unmatched. CDR1 SGHRS and CDR2 YFSETQ come from the germline V gene. This CDR3 is 15 amino acids long. CDR3 sequence (DNA): TGCGCCAGCAGCTCGGGGACAGCCACTGGCTATGGCTACACCTTC. It is translated as CASSSGTATGYGYTF.

The V call is TRBV5-1, the J call TRBJ1-1; D might be TRBD1 (5 bases). The CDR3 is 14 amino acids. The V and J ends lost 5 bases and 4 bases respectively, with 15 bases between them. Germline assignment: CDR1 SGHRS and CDR2 YFSETQ. The CDR3 is CASSPGFVSTEAFF. DNA of the CDR3: TGCGCCAGCAGTCCAGGGTTTGTAAGCACTGAAGCTTTCTTT.

A word on this clonotype: The CDR3 end shows no conserved phenylalanine or tryptophan, and so a read error is likely. In DNA form, the CDR3 reads TGTGCCAGCAGCCAAGGGCAGAAGATTCCCTACGAGCAGTACATC. Protein product: CASSQGQKIPYEQYI. V usage is TRBV3-1 and J usage is TRBJ2-7; D is undetermined. V was clipped by 1 base and J by 2 bases, with 12 bases between them. The CDR3 consists of 15 residues. Germline CDR1 and CDR2: LGHDT and YNNKEL (reference sequence).

This clonotype was observed many times. The chain has TRBV20-1 and TRBJ1-6, with 8 positions matching TRBD1. CDR1 and CDR2 from the germline V gene are DFQATT and SNEGSKA (reference sequence). The CDR3 contains 19 residues. V was clipped by 3 bases and J by 0 bases; unmatched bases: 13. In DNA, the CDR3 is TGCAGTGCTAGTATCCTGACAGGGGAGGACGGCTCCTATAATTCACCCCTCCACTTT. Residues: CSASILTGEDGSYNSPLHF.

This clonotype was recorded many times. In nucleotides, the CDR3 is TGCAGTGCTAGAGTCGGGGACACTGAAGCTTTCTTT. As protein: CSARVGDTEAFF. The chain uses TRBV20-1 and TRBJ1-1; D not resolved. This CDR3 contains 12 residues. CDR1 DFQATT and CDR2 SNEGSKA come from the germline V gene (reference sequence). Trimming removed 1 base from V and 3 bases from J, with 6 bases in between.

There are many counts of this clonotype. For the CDR3, the DNA is TGTGCCAGCAGTTCCAGCCCGCGCACTGAAGCTTTCTTT. Encoded protein: CASSSSPRTEAFF. The J gene is TRBJ1-1, the V gene TRBV7-2; D gene uncertain. Germline assignment: CDR1 SGHTA and CDR2 FQGNSA. CDR3 size: 13 residues. V lost 6 bases, J lost 4 bases, and 12 bases lay in between.

This clonotype was observed at least ten times. The gene calls are TRBV4-3 and TRBJ2-7; D is undetermined. Germline V gene sequence: CDR1 LGHNA, CDR2 YSLEER. Trimming left V 0 bases short and J 4 bases short, with 13 bases between. CDR3 length: 15 residues. CDR3 sequence (DNA): TGCGCCAGCAGCCAAGAGGAAGGGCCCGGGTACGAGCAGTACTTC. Its protein is CASSQEEGPGYEQYF.

This clonotype was detected many times. The chain combines TRBV7-9 with TRBJ1-1; TRBD1 matches 8 bases. V lost 4 bases, J lost 3 bases, and 4 bases stayed unmatched. Per germline, CDR1 SEHNR and CDR2 FQNEAQ (reference sequence). This CDR3 contains 14 residues. CDR3 nucleotide sequence: TGTGCCAGCAGCTCGACAGGGGTAGACACTGAAGCTTTCTTT. Protein sequence: CASSSTGVDTEAFF.